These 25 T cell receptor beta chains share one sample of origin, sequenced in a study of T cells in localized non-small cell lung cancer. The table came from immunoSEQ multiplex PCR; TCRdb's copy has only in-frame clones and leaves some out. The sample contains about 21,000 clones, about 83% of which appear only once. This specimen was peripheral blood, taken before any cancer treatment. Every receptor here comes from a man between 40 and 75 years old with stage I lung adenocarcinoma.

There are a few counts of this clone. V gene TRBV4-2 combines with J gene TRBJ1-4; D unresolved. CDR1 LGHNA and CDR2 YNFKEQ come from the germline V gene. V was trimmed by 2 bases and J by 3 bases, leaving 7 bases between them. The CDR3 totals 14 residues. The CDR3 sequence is CASSQRESNEKLFF. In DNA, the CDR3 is TGTGCCAGCAGCCAAAGAGAGTCTAATGAAAAACTGTTTTTT.

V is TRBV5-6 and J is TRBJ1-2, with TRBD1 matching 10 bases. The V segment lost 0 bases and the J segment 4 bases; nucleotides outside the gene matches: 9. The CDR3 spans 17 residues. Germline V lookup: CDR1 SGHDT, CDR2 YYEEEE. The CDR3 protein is CASSLARDRGISYGYTF. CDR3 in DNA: TGTGCCAGCAGCTTGGCCCGGGACAGGGGAATAAGCTATGGCTACACCTTC.

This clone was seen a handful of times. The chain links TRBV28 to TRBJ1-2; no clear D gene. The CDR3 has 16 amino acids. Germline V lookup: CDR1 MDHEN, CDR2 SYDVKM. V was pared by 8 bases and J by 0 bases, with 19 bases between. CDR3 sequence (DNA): TGTGCCAGCCACAGTTCGGCGGGTCGACCTAACTATGGCTACACCTTC. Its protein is CASHSSAGRPNYGYTF.

Here the CDR3 reads CASNTSGGWETQYF. The CDR3, as DNA: TGTGCCAGCAATACCTCAGGGGGCTGGGAGACCCAGTACTTC. The V and J genes are TRBV28 and TRBJ2-5; 8 bases match TRBD1. The CDR3 has 14 amino acids. Trimming removed 7 bases from V and 5 bases from J; junction bases left unmatched: 9. CDR1 and CDR2 (germline): MDHEN, SYDVKM.

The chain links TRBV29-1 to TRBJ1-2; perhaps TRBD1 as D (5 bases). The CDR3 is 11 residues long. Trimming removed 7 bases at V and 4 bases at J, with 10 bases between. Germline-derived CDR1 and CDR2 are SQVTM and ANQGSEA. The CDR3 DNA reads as TGCAGCGCCGGGGACGGCTATGGCTACACCTTC. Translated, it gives CSAGDGYGYTF.

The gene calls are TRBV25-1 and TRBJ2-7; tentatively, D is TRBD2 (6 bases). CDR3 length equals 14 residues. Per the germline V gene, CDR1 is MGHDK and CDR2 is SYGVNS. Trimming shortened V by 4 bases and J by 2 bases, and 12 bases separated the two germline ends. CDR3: CASSGGLHPYEQYF. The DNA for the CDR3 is TGTGCCAGCAGTGGGGGACTTCATCCCTACGAGCAGTACTTC.

The CDR3 spells CASSYTGGSNEKLFF. CDR3 sequence (DNA): TGTGCCAGCAGTTATACAGGGGGCTCTAATGAAAAACTGTTTTTT. V is TRBV7-9 and J is TRBJ1-4, with TRBD1 identical over 9 bases. Germline V gene data show CDR1 as SEHNR and CDR2 as FQNEAQ (reference sequence). The J segment lost 3 bases and the V segment lost 6 bases, leaving 5 bases of the junction unmatched. The CDR3 is made up of 15 amino acids. The variable domain in full, completed from reference TRBV7-9 and TRBJ1-4, reads DTGVSQNPRHKITKRGQNVTFRCDPISEHNRLYWYRQTLGQGPEFLTYFQNEAQLEKSRLLSDRFSAERPKGSFSTLEIQRTEQGDSAMYLCASSYTGGSNEKLFFGSGTQLSVL.

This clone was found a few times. As DNA, the CDR3 is TGTGCCAGCAGCGTGGGACAGGGGGTGGGCGGCTACACCTTC. It is translated as CASSVGQGVGGYTF. The rearrangement links TRBV9 to TRBJ1-2; 11 bases map to TRBD1. CDR1 and CDR2 from the germline V gene are SGDLS and YYNGEE. This CDR3 is 14 amino acids long. The V gene end was trimmed by 2 bases and the J gene end by 8 bases; junction bases not matched to a gene: 5.

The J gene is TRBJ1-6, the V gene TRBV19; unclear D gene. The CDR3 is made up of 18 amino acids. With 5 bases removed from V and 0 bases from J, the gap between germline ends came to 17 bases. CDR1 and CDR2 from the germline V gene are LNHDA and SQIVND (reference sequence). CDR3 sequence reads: CASSDSAQVISYNSPLHF. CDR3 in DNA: TGTGCCAGTAGTGATTCAGCCCAGGTTATCTCCTATAATTCACCCCTCCACTTT.

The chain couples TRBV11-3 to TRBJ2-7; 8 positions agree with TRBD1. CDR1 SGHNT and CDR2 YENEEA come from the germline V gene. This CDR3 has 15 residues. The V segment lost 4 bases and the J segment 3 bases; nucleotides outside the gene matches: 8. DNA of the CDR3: TGTGCCAGCAGCTATAGGACAGGGATCCTCTACGAGCAGTACTTC. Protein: CASSYRTGILYEQYF.

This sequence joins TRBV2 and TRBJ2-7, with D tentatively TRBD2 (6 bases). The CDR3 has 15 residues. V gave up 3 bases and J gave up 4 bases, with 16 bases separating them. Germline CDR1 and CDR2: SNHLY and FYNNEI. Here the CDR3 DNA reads TGTGCCAGCAGTGAGGTGGAGGGCCAGAATTACGAGCAGTACTTC. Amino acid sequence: CASSEVEGQNYEQYF. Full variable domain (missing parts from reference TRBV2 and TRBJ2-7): EPEVTQTPSHQVTQMGQEVILRCVPISNHLYFYWYRQILGQKVEFLVSFYNNEISEKSEIFDDQFSVERPDGSNFTLKIRSTKLEDSAMYFCASSEVEGQNYEQYFGPGTRLTVT.

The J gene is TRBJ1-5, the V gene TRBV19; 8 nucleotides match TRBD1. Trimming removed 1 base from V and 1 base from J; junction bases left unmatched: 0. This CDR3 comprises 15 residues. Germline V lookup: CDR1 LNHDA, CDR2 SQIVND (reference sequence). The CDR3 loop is CASSIAGGSNQPQHF. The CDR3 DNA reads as TGTGCCAGTAGTATAGCAGGGGGCAGCAATCAGCCCCAGCATTTT.

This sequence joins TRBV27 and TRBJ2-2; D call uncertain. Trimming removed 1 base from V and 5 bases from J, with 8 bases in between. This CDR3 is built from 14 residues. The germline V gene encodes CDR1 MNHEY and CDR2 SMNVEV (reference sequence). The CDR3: CASSLWTDTGELFF. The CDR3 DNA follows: TGTGCCAGCAGTTTATGGACCGATACCGGGGAGCTGTTTTTT.

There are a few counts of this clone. The CDR3, as DNA: TGTGCCAGTACTGTGACAGGGTCCGGTCAGCCCCAGCATTTT. Protein sequence: CASTVTGSGQPQHF. The chain has TRBV19 and TRBJ1-5, with 7 bases aligning to TRBD1. Germline assignment: CDR1 LNHDA and CDR2 SQIVND (reference sequence). V shed 7 bases and J 6 bases; nucleotides not matched to a gene: 9. The CDR3 length is 14 residues.

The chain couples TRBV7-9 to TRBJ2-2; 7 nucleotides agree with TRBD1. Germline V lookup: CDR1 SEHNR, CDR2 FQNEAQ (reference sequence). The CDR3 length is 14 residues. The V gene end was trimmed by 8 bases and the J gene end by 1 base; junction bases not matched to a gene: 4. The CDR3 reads CASGRTGNTGELFF. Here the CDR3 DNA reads TGTGCCAGCGGACGGACAGGGAACACCGGGGAGCTGTTTTTT.

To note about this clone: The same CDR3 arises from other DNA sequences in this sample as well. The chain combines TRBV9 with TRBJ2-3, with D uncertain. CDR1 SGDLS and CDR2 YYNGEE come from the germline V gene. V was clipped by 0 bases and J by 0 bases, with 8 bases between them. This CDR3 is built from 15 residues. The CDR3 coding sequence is TGTGCCAGCAGCGTAGGATCCATAAGCACAGATACGCAGTATTTT. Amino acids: CASSVGSISTDTQYF.

CDR3 sequence: CASSIDPGNGNTQYF. The CDR3 DNA follows: TGTGCCAGTAGTATAGACCCCGGGAACGGGAATACGCAGTATTTT. The rearrangement joins TRBV19 to TRBJ2-3; possibly TRBD2 for D (5 bases). Germline V lookup: CDR1 LNHDA, CDR2 SQIVND (reference sequence). V lost 0 bases and J 7 bases, leaving 14 bases between the germline ends. This CDR3 is 15 amino acids long.

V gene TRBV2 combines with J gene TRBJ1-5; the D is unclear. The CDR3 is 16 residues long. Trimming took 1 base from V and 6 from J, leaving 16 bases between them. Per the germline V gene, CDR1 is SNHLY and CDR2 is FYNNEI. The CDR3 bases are TGTGCCAGCAGTGAAGGAGGTAGGGCGAGAGGTCAGCCCCAGCATTTT. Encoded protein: CASSEGGRARGQPQHF.

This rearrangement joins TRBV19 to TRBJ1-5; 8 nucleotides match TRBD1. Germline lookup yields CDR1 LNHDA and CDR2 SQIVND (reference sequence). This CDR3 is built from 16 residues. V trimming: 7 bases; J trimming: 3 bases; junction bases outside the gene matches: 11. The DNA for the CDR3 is TGTGCCAGTACACCTTCTTGGACAGGGCCCAATCAGCCCCAGCATTTT. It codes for CASTPSWTGPNQPQHF. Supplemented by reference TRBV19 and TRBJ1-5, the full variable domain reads DGGITQSPKYLFRKEGQNVTLSCEQNLNHDAMYWYRQDPGQGLRLIYYSQIVNDFQKGDIAEGYSVSREKKESFPLTVTSAQKNPTAFYLCASTPSWTGPNQPQHFGDGTRLSIL.

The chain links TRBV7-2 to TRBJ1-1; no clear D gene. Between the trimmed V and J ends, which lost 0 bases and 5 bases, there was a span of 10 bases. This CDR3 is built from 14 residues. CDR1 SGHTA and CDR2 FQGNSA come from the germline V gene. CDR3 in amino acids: CASSLALVGTEAFF. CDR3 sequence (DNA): TGTGCCAGCAGCTTAGCATTGGTGGGTACTGAAGCTTTCTTT. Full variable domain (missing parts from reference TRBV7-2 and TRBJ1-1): GAGVSQSPSNKVTEKGKDVELRCDPISGHTALYWYRQSLGQGLEFLIYFQGNSAPDKSGLPSDRFSAERTGGSVSTLTIQRTQQEDSAVYLCASSLALVGTEAFFGQGTRLTVV.

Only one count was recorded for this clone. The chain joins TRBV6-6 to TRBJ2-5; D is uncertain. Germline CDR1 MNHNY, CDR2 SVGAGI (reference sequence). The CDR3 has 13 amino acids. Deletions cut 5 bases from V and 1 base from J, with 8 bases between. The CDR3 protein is CASSITVQETQYF. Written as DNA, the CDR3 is TGTGCCAGCAGTATCACAGTCCAAGAGACCCAGTACTTC.

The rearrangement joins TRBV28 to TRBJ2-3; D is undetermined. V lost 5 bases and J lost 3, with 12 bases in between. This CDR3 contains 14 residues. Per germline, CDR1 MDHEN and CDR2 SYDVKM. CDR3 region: CASSRIAFTDTQYF. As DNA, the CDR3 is TGTGCCAGCAGTAGAATAGCCTTTACAGATACGCAGTATTTT.

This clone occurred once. The CDR3: CASSPAQGREQYF. CDR3 DNA sequence: TGTGCCAGCTCACCCGCACAGGGTCGGGAGCAGTACTTC. The chain is built from TRBV18 and TRBJ2-7; TRBD1 might be the D (6 bases). In germline, CDR1 is KGHSH, CDR2 LQKENI. The CDR3 covers 13 residues. V was clipped by 3 bases and J by 7 bases, with 13 bases between them.

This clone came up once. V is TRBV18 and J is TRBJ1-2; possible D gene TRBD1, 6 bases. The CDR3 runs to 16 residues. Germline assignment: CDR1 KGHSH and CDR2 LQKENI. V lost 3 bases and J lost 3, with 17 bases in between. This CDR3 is CASSPALDRPDYGYTF. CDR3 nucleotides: TGTGCCAGCTCACCGGCCCTAGACAGGCCTGACTATGGCTACACCTTC.

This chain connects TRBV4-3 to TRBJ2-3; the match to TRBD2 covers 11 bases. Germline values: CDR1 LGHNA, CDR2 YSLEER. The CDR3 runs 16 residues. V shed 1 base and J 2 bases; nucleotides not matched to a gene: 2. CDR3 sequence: CASSQGLAGTTDTQYF. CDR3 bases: TGCGCCAGCAGCCAAGGACTAGCGGGGACCACAGATACGCAGTATTTT.